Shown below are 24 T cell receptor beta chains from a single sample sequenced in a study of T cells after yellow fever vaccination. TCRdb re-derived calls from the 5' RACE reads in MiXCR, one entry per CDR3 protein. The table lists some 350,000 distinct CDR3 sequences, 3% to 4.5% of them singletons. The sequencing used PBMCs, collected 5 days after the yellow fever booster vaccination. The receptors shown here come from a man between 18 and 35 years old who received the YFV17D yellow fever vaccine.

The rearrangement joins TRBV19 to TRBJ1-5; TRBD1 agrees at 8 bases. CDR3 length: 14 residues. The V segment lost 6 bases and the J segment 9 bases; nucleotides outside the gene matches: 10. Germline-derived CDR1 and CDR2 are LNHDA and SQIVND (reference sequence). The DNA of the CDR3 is TGTGCCAGTAGCCGAGACAGGGGTAAATGGCCCCAGCATTTT. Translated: CASSRDRGKWPQHF.

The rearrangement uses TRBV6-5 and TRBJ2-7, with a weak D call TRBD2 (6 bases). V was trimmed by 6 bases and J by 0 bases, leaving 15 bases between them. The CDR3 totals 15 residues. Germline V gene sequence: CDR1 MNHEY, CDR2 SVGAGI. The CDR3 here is CASRRDGKTSYEQYF. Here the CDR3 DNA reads TGTGCCAGCAGGCGGGACGGCAAGACCTCCTACGAGCAGTACTTC.

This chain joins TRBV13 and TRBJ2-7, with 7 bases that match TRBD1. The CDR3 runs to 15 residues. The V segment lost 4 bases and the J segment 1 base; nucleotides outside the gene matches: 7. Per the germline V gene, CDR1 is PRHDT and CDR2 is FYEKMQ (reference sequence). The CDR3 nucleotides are TGTGCCAGCAGCTCAGTCTCGGACAGGTCCTACGAGCAGTACTTC. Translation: CASSSVSDRSYEQYF.

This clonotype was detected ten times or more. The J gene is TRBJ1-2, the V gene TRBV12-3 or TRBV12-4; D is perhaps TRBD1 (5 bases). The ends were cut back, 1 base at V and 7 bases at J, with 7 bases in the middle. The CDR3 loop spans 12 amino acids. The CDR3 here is CASSLEGSGYTF. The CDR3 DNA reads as TGTGCCAGCAGTTTAGAGGGGTCTGGCTACACCTTC.

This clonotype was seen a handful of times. CDR3 DNA sequence: TGCAGCGTCGCCTTATCAGATACGCAGTATTTT. Its translation is CSVALSDTQYF. The V call is TRBV29-1, the J call TRBJ2-3, with unresolved D. V lost 6 bases and J 4 bases, leaving 8 bases between the germline ends. This CDR3 comprises 11 residues. The germline V gene encodes CDR1 SQVTM and CDR2 ANQGSEA.

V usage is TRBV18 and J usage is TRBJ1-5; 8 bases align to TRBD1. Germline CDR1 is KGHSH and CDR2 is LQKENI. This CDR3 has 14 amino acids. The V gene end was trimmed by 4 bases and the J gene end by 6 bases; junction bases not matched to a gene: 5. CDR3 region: CASSQTGAFQPQHF. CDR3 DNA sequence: TGTGCCAGCTCACAGACAGGGGCGTTTCAGCCCCAGCATTTT. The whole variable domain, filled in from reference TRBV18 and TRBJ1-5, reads NAGVMQNPRHLVRRRGQEARLRCSPMKGHSHVYWYRQLPEEGLKFMVYLQKENIIDESGMPKERFSAEFPKEGPSILRIQQVVRGDSAAYFCASSQTGAFQPQHFGDGTRLSIL.

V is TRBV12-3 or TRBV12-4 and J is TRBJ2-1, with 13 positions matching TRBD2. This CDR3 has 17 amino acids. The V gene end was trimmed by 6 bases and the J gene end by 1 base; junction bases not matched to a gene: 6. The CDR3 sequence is CASRETSGGLSYNEQFF. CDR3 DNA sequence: TGTGCCAGCAGGGAGACTAGCGGGGGGTTATCCTACAATGAGCAGTTCTTC.

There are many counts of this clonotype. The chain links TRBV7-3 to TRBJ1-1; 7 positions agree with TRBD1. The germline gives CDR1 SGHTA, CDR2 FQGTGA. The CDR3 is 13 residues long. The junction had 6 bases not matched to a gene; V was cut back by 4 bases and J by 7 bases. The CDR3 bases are TGTGCCAGCAGCTCTGACCGGGACAGTGAAGCTTTCTTT. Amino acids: CASSSDRDSEAFF.

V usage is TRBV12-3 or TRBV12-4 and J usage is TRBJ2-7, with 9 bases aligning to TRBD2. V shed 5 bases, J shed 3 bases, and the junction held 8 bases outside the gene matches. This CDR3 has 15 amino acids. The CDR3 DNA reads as TGTGCCAGCAGTGCTAGACTAGCGGTCTTCTACGAGCAGTACTTC. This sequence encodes CASSARLAVFYEQYF.

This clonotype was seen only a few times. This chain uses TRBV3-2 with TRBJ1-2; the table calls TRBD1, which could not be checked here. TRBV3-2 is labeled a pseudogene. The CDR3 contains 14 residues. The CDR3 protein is CASSQGTGGHGYTF. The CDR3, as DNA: TGTGCCAGCAGCCAAGGGACAGGGGGCCATGGCTACACCTTC.

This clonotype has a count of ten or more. Written as DNA, the CDR3 is TGTGCCAGCACCTCTGAGCGGGGGGGCCGAGATACGCAGTATTTT. Amino acids: CASTSERGGRDTQYF. The V gene is TRBV7-2, the J gene TRBJ2-3; 10 bases are a match to TRBD2. This CDR3 region has 15 residues. CDR1 SGHTA and CDR2 FQGNSA come from the germline V gene. Trimming at V came to 7 bases and at J to 5 bases, leaving 9 bases not matched to a gene.

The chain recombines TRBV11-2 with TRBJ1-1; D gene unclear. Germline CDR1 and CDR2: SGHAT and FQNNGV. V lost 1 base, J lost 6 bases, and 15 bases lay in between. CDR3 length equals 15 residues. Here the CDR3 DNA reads TGTGCCAGCAGCTTAGGCGCGCGGTCAGTCGCTGAAGCTTTCTTT. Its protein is CASSLGARSVAEAFF.

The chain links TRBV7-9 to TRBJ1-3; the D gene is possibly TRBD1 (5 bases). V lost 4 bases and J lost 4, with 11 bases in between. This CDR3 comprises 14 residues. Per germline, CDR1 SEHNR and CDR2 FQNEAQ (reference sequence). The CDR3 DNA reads TGTGCCAGCAGCTCTCGGGACCGCGGAAACACCATATATTTT. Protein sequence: CASSSRDRGNTIYF.

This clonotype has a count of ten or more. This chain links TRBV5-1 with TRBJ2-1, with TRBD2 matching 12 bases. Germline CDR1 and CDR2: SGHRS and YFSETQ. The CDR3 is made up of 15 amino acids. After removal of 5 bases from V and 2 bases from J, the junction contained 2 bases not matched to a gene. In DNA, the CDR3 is TGCGCCAGCAGGAGACTAGCGGGGGCCTACAATGAGCAGTTCTTC. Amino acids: CASRRLAGAYNEQFF. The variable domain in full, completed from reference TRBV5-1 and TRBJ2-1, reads KAGVTQTPRYLIKTRGQQVTLSCSPISGHRSVSWYQQTPGQGLQFLFEYFSETQRNKGNFPGRFSGRQFSNSRSEMNVSTLELGDSALYLCASRRLAGAYNEQFFGPGTRLTVL.

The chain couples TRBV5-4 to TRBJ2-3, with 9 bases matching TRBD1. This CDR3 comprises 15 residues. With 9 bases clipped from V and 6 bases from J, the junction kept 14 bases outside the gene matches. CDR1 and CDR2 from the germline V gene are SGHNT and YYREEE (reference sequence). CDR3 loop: CATRDRDFGMDTQYF. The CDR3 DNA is TGTGCCACCCGGGACAGGGATTTTGGGATGGATACGCAGTATTTT.

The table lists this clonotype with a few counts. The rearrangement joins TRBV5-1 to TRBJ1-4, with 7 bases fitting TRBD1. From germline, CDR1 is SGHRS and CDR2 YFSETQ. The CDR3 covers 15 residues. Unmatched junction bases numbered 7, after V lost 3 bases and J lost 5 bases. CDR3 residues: CASSWGTADNEKLFF. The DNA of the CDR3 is TGCGCCAGCAGCTGGGGGACAGCGGACAATGAAAAACTGTTTTTT.

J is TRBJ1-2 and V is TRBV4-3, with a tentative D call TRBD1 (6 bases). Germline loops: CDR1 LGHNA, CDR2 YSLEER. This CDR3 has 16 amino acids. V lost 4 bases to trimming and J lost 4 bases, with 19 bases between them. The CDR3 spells CASSRLDGQPFYGYTF. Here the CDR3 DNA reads TGCGCCAGCAGCCGATTGGATGGACAGCCGTTCTATGGCTACACCTTC.

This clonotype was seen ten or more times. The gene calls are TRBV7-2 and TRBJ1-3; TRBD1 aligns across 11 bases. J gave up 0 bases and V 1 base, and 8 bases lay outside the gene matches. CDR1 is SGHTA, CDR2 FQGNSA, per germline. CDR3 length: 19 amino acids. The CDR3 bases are TGTGCCAGCAGCTTAGATCTAGGACAGGGGGCTAGCTCTGGAAACACCATATATTTT. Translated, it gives CASSLDLGQGASSGNTIYF.

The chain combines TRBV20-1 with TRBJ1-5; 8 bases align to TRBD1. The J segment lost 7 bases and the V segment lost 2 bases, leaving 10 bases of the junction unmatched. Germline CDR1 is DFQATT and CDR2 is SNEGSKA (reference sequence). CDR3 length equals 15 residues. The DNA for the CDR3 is TGCAGTGCTAGAATTACAGGGGGACTTTTCCAGCCCCAGCATTTT. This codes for CSARITGGLFQPQHF.

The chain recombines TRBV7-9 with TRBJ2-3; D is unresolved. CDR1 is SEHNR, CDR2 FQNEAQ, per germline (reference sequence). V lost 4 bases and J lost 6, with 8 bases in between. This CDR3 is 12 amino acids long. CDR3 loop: CASSSTGDTQYF. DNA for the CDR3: TGTGCCAGCAGCTCGACCGGGGATACGCAGTATTTT.

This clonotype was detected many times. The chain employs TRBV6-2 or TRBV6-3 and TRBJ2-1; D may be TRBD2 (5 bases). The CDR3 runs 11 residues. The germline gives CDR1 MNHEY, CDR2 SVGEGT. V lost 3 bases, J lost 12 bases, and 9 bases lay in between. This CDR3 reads CASSYGRGQFF. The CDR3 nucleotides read TGTGCCAGCAGTTATGGCCGGGGGCAGTTCTTC.

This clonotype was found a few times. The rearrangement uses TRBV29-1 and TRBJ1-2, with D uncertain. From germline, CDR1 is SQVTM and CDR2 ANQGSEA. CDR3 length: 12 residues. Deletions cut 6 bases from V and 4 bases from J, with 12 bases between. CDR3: CSVILPTYGYTF. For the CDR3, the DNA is TGCAGCGTAATACTGCCTACCTATGGCTACACCTTC.

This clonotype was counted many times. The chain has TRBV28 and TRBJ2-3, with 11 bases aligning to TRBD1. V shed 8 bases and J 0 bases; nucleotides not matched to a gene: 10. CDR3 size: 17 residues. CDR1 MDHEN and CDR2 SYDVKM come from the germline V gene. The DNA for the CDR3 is TGTGCCAGCTCCCGGGACAGGGGGGACTCTAGCACAGATACGCAGTATTTT. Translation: CASSRDRGDSSTDTQYF.

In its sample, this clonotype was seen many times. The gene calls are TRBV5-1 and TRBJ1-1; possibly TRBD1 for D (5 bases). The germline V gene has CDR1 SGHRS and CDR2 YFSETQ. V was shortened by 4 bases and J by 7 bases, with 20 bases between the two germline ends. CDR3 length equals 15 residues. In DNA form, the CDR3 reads TGCGCCAGCAGCACTCCTGACTTGGGACGGTTTGAAGCTTTCTTT. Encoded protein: CASSTPDLGRFEAFF.